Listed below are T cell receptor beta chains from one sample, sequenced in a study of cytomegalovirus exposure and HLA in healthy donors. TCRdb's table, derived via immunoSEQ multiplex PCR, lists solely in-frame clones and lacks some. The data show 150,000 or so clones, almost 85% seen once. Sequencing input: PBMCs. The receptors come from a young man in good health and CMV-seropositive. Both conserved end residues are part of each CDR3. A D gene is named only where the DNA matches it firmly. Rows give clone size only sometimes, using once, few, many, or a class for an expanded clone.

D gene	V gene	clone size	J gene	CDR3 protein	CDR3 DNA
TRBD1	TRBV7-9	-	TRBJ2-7	CASSPTGVHEQYF	TGTGCCAGCAGCCCGACAGGGGTCCACGAGCAGTACTTC
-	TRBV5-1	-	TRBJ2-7	CASSPDSSYEQYF	TGCGCCAGCAGCCCCGACAGTTCCTACGAGCAGTACTTC
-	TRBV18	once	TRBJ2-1	CASSPGTSGSEQFF	TGTGCCAGCTCACCAGGGACATCGGGCAGTGAGCAGTTCTTC
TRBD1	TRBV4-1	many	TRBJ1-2	CASSQGTGRGYGYTF	TGCGCCAGCAGCCAAGGGACAGGGAGGGGCTATGGCTACACCTTC
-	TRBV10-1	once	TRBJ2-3	CASSEASERPDTQYF	TGCGCCAGCAGTGAGGCCTCGGAGCGCCCCGATACGCAGTATTTT
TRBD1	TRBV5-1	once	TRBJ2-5	CASFPGTGQETQYF	TGCGCCAGCTTTCCCGGGACAGGTCAAGAGACCCAGTACTTC
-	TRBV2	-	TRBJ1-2	CASSPGEAFSLRGYTF	TGTGCCAGCAGTCCTGGGGAGGCCTTTAGTTTGCGGGGCTACACCTTC
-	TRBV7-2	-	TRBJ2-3	CASRSTSGSSDTQYF	TGTGCCAGCAGATCGACTTCGGGGTCCTCAGATACGCAGTATTTT
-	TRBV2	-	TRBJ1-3	CASSGNRAAGNTIYF	TGTGCCAGCAGTGGGAACAGGGCGGCTGGAAACACCATATATTTT
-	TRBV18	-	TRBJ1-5	CASSPPAGQGQQPQHF	TGTGCCAGCTCACCACCGGCAGGGCAGGGGCAGCAGCCCCAGCATTTT
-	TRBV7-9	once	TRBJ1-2	CASSLNTVPNYGYTF	TGTGCCAGCAGCTTGAATACAGTCCCTAACTATGGCTACACCTTC
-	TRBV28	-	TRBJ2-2	CASSLVADNTGELFF	TGTGCCAGCAGTTTAGTAGCGGATAACACCGGGGAGCTGTTTTTT
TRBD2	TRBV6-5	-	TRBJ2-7	CASSYAGGSGYEQYF	TGTGCCAGCAGTTACGCGGGGGGGAGTGGGTACGAGCAGTACTTC
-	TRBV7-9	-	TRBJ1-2	CASSVTANYGYTF	TGTGCCAGCAGCGTTACAGCTAACTATGGCTACACCTTC
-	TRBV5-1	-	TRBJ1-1	CASSPTGSDTEAFF	TGCGCCAGCAGCCCGACAGGATCCGACACTGAAGCTTTCTTT
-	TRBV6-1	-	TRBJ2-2	CASSEWEQGNTGELFF	TGTGCCAGCAGTGAATGGGAACAGGGAAACACCGGGGAGCTGTTTTTT
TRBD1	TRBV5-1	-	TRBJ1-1	CASSPTGARNTEAFF	TGCGCCAGCAGCCCGACAGGGGCCCGGAACACTGAAGCTTTCTTT
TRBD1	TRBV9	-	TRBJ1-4	CASSPGQGNEKLFF	TGTGCCAGCAGCCCGGGACAGGGTAATGAAAAACTGTTTTTT
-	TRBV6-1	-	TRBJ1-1	CASSVNQGRAFF	TGTGCCAGCAGTGTCAACCAGGGGAGAGCTTTCTTT
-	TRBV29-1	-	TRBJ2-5	CSADQETQYF	TGCAGCGCCGACCAAGAGACCCAGTACTTC
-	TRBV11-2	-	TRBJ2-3	CASSPIRGRADTQYF	TGTGCCAGCAGCCCCATTCGGGGAAGGGCAGATACGCAGTATTTT
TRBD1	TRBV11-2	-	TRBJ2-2	CASSLRPGTGVDTGELFF	TGTGCCAGCAGCTTAAGGCCCGGGACAGGGGTGGACACCGGGGAGCTGTTTTTT
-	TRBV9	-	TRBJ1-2	CASSVSPEASAGYTF	TGTGCCAGCAGCGTATCTCCCGAGGCGTCGGCTGGCTACACCTTC
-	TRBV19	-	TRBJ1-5	CASSLSDQPQHF	TGTGCCAGTAGTCTTTCAGATCAGCCCCAGCATTTT
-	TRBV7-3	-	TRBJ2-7	CASSDPDSIPYEQYF	TGTGCCAGCTCTGATCCCGACAGTATCCCCTACGAGCAGTACTTC
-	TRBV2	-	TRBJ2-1	CASSESSSYNEQFF	TGTGCCAGCAGTGAGTCTAGCTCCTACAATGAGCAGTTCTTC
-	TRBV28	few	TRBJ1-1	CASSPGLQTEAFF	TGTGCCAGCAGCCCAGGGCTACAGACTGAAGCTTTCTTT
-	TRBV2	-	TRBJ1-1	CASSERGNHDTEAFF	TGTGCCAGCAGTGAAAGGGGGAATCACGACACTGAAGCTTTCTTT
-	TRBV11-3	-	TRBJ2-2	CASSFDQAGELFF	TGTGCCAGCAGCTTTGACCAGGCCGGGGAGCTGTTTTTT
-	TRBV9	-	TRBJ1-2	CASSDAQDANYGYTF	TGTGCCAGCAGCGATGCCCAGGATGCTAACTATGGCTACACCTTC
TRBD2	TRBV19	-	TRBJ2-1	CASSVAGGSHNEQFF	TGTGCCAGTAGTGTAGCGGGAGGGTCCCACAATGAGCAGTTCTTC
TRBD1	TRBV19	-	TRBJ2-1	CASSGTPDRGYFDEQFF	TGTGCCAGTAGTGGGACCCCGGACAGGGGCTATTTCGATGAGCAGTTCTTC
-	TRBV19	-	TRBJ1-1	CASSIREYTEAFF	TGTGCCAGTAGTATAAGGGAGTACACTGAAGCTTTCTTT
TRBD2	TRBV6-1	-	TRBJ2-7	CASSEEGGSYEQYF	TGTGCCAGCAGTGAAGAGGGAGGGTCCTACGAGCAGTACTTC
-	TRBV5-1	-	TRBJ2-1	CASSLSQGRHNEQFF	TGCGCCAGCAGCTTGTCTCAGGGGCGCCACAATGAGCAGTTCTTC
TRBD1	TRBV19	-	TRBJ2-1	CASSEQQGANEQFF	TGTGCCAGTAGTGAACAGCAGGGGGCCAATGAGCAGTTCTTC
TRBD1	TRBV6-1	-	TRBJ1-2	CASSAGQDVYGYTF	TGTGCCAGCAGTGCAGGACAGGACGTCTATGGCTACACCTTC
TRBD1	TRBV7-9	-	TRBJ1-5	CASSLPAQGASQPQHF	TGTGCCAGCAGCCTACCTGCACAGGGGGCAAGTCAGCCCCAGCATTTT
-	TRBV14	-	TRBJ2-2	CASSQVQGNTGELFF	TGTGCCAGCAGCCAAGTACAGGGGAACACCGGGGAGCTGTTTTTT
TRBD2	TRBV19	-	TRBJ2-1	CASSKSSGTSVNNEQFF	TGTGCCAGTAGTAAGAGTTCCGGGACTAGCGTAAACAATGAGCAGTTCTTC
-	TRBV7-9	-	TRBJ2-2	CSSSSQPGGELFF	TGTTCCAGCAGCTCCCAGCCAGGTGGGGAGCTGTTTTTT
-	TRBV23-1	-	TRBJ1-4	CASSQLARVGEKLFF	TGCGCCAGCAGTCAATTGGCCAGGGTGGGTGAAAAACTGTTTTTT
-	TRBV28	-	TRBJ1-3	CASSFQSGNTIYF	TGTGCCAGCAGTTTTCAGTCTGGAAACACCATATATTTT
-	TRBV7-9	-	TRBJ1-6	CASGSGVGNSPLHF	TGTGCCAGCGGCTCGGGGGTCGGCAATTCACCCCTCCACTTT
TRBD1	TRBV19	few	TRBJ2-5	CASRPGQGRETQYF	TGTGCCAGTAGGCCGGGACAGGGGCGGGAGACCCAGTACTTC
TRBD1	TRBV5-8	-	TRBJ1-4	CASSLSGQEPGKLFF	TGTGCCAGCAGCTTGTCGGGACAGGAGCCCGGAAAACTGTTTTTT
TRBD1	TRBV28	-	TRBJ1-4	CAILPGQGAEKLFF	TGTGCCATCCTACCGGGACAGGGGGCCGAAAAACTGTTTTTT